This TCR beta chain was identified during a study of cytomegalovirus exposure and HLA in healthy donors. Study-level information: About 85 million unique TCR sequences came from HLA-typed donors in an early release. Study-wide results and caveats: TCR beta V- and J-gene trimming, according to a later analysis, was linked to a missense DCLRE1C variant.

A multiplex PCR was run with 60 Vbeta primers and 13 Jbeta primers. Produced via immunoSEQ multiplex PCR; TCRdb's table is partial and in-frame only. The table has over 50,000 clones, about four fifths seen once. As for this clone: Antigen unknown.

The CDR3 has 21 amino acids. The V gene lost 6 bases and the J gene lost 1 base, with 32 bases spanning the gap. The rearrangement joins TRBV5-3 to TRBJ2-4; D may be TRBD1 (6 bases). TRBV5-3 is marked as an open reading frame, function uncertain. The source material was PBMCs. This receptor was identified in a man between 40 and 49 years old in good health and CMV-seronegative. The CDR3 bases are TGTGCCAGAACCTGCGAGGTTTGGACAGTGCTTAACACAGGGGCCAAAAACATTCAGTACTTC. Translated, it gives CARTCEVWTVLNTGAKNIQYF.